This T cell receptor (beta chain) was captured by sequencing in a study of beta chain features in type 1 diabetes. Study results and caveats: Among all four CD4+ subsets, Type 1 diabetes patients had TCRB CDR3s that were moderately but significantly shorter. The naive, central memory and Treg TCRB repertoires looked more alike in patients than they did in healthy donors.

Looked up from germline, CDR1 is KGHSH and CDR2 is LQKENI. Trimming stripped 5 bases from V and 1 base from J, with 9 bases between. The CDR3 covers 13 residues. Remarks on this clone: As yet, its antigen is unknown.

Since all of the isolated RNA was reverse transcribed, expressed TCRB transcripts were what got sequenced. An average roughly 3.6 million reads came from naive, central memory and regulatory T cell samples. Data came from immunoSEQ multiplex PCR; TCRdb stores just in-frame clones and leaves some out. Found here are 120,000 to 150,000 clones, 10% of them singletons; the top ten hold under 1.5%. Sequencing was carried out using naive CD4+ T cells from blood. The origin of this receptor is a man aged 18 to 30 in good health. The chain links TRBV18 to TRBJ2-7, with D uncertain. The CDR3 DNA follows: TGTGCCAGCTCAAACAGTCCTTCCTACGAGCAGTACTTC. Protein sequence: CASSNSPSYEQYF.